The 5 T cell receptor beta chains below all came from one sample that was sequenced in a study of tumor-infiltrating lymphocytes in primary liver carcinoma. Blood RNA was derived from unsorted whole blood, and germline DNA was extracted too. TCR beta cDNA was made from approximately 500 ng total RNA with a constant-region primer. Slightly modified ARM-PCR served as the procedure for the TCR beta libraries. These libraries came from three rounds of nested multiplex PCR. The first two PCR rounds used TRBV1-TRBV30 primers with a Cbeta primer, nine to eleven cycles each. One entry per CDR3 protein results from TCRdb running MiXCR on the multiplex PCR reads. This sample has just over 300,000 distinct CDR3 sequences, with around three fifths found just once. Sequenced: peripheral blood. Every receptor here comes from a woman in her twenties or thirties with primary liver carcinoma and hepatitis B virus infection.

Remarks on this clonotype: Without the conserved terminal phenylalanine or tryptophan, this CDR3 likely stems from a read error. The V and J genes are TRBV11-2 and TRBJ2-7, with 7 bases that match TRBD1. This CDR3 is built from 15 residues. J gave up 3 bases and V 7 bases, and 12 bases lay outside the gene matches. Germline CDR1 and CDR2: SGHAT and FQNNGV. CDR3 sequence (DNA): TGTGCCAGCAACGAGCAAACGGGACAGAACTACGAGCAGTACTCC. This sequence encodes CASNEQTGQNYEQYS.

To note about this clonotype: A read error may explain this, as a much larger clone is one base away. The V call is TRBV29-1, the J call TRBJ2-5; no firm D call. The germline CDR1 and CDR2 sequences are SQVTM and ANQGSEA. The CDR3 is 14 residues long. Trimming stripped 6 bases from V and 5 bases from J, with 19 bases between. The chain's CDR3 is CSVLWIGREETQYF. In nucleotides, the CDR3 is TGCAGCGTCCTCTGGATAGGGCGTGAGGAGACCCAGTACTTC.

This clonotype was found once. A junction boundary mismatches the germline segment, possibly from a read error. The J gene is TRBJ2-2, the V gene TRBV11-2; D is perhaps TRBD2 (6 bases). Germline assignment: CDR1 SGHAT and CDR2 FQNNGV. The CDR3 runs to 15 residues. In DNA, the CDR3 is TGTGCCAGCAGCCCACCGGGACTGGACACCTGGGAGCCGTTTTTT. Translation: CASSPPGLDTWEPFF.

This rearrangement joins TRBV7-9 to TRBJ2-5, with D tentatively TRBD1 or TRBD2 (5 bases each). This CDR3 comprises 16 residues. The germline CDR1 and CDR2 sequences are SEHNR and FQNEAQ (reference sequence). The ends were cut back, 3 bases at V and 1 base at J, with 15 bases in the middle. In nucleotides, the CDR3 is TGTGCCAGCAGCTTCCGGGACGGACGATGCCAAGAGACCCAGTACTTC. It specifies CASSFRDGRCQETQYF.

This clonotype came up many times. The chain carries TRBV12-3 or TRBV12-4 and TRBJ1-5; D is unresolved. The V end lost 6 bases, the J end lost 3 bases, and 9 bases lay between the germline ends. The CDR3 extends over 13 amino acids. CDR3 sequence: CASSPNDNQPQHF. For the CDR3, the DNA is TGTGCCAGCAGCCCTAATGACAATCAGCCCCAGCATTTT.